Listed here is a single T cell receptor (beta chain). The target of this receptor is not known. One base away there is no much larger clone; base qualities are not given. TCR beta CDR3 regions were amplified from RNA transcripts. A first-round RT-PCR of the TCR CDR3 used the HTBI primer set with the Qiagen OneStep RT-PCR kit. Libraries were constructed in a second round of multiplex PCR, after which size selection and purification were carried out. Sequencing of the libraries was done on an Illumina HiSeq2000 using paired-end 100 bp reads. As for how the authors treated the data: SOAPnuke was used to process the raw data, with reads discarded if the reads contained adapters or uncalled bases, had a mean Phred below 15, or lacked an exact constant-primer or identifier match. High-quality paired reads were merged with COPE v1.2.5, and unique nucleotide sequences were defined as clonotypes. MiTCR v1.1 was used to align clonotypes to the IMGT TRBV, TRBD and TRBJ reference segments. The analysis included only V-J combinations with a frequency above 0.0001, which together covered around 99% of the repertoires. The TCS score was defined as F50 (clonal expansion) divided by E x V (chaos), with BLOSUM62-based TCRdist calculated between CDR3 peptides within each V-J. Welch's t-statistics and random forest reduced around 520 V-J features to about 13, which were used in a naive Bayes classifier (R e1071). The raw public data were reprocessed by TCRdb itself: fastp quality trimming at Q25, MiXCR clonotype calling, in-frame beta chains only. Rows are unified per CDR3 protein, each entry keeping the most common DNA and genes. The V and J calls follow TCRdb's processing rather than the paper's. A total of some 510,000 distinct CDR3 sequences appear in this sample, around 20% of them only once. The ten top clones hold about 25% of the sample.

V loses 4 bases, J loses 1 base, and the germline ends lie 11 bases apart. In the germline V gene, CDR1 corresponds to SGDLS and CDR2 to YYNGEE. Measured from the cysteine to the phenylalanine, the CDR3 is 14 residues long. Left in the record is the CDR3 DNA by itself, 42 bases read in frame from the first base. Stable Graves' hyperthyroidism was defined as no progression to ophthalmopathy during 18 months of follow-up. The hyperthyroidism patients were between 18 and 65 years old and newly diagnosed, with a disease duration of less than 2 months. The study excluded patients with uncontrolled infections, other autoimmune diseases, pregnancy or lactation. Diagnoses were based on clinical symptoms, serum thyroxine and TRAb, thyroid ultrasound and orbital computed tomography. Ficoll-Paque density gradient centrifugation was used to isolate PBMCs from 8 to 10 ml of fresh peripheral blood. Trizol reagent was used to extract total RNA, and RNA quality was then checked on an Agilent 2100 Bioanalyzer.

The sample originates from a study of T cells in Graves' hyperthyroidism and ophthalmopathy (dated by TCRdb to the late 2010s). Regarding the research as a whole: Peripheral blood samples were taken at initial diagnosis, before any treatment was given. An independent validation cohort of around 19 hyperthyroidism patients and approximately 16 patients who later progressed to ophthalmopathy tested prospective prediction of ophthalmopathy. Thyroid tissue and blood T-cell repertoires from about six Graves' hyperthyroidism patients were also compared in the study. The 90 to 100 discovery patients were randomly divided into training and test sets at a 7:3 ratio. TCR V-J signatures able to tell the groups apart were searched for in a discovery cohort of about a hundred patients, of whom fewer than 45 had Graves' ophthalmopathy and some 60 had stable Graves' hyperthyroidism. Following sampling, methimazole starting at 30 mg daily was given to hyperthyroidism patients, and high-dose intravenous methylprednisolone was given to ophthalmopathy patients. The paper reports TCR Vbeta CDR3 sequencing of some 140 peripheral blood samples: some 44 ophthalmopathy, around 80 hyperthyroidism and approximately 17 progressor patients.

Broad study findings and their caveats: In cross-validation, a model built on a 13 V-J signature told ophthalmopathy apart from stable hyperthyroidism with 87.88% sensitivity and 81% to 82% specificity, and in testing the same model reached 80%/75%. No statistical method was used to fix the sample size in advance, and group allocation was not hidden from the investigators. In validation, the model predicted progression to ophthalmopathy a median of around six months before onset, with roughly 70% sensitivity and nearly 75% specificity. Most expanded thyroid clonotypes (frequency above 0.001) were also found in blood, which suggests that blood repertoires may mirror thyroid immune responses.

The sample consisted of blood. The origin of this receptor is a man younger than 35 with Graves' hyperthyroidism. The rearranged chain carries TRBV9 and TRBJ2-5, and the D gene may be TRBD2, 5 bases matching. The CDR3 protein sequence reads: CASSPGLVQETQYF. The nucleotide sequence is TGTGCCAGCAGCCCAGGACTGGTCCAAGAGACCCAGTACTTC. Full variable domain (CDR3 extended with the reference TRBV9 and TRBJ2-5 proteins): DSGVTQTPKHLITATGQRVTLRCSPRSGDLSVYWYQQSLDQGLQFLIQYYNGEERAKGNILERFSAQQFPDLHSELNLSSLELGDSALYFCASSPGLVQETQYFGPGTRLLVL.